These 15 T cell receptor beta chains originate from one sample sequenced in a study of T cells after yellow fever vaccination. One entry per CDR3 protein, called by TCRdb with MiXCR from the 5' RACE reads. The data contain about 330,000 distinct CDR3 sequences, 8% to 9.5% of them singletons. Source: PBMCs, taken 45 days after the first yellow fever vaccination. The receptors stem from a man aged 18 to 29 who received the YFV17D yellow fever vaccine.

This clonotype was observed at least ten times. The chain combines TRBV5-1 with TRBJ2-2, with D possibly TRBD1 on 6 matching bases. The CDR3 has 16 residues. In germline, CDR1 is SGHRS, CDR2 YFSETQ. V was pared by 0 bases and J by 3 bases, with 12 bases between. CDR3 residues: CASSLVAGADTGELFF. CDR3 nucleotide sequence: TGCGCCAGCAGCTTGGTTGCAGGGGCGGACACCGGGGAGCTGTTTTTT.

The chain combines TRBV5-4 with TRBJ1-2; maybe TRBD1 (5 bases). This CDR3 contains 16 residues. The V end was cut by 0 bases, the J end by 4 bases, with 16 bases between. Germline V gene sequence: CDR1 SGHNT, CDR2 YYREEE (reference sequence). CDR3 amino acids: CASSLVGDIYPYGYTF. The CDR3 nucleotides are TGTGCCAGCAGCTTGGTGGGGGATATCTATCCCTATGGCTACACCTTC.

The chain combines TRBV27 with TRBJ1-6; D gene ambiguous. Trimming took off 4 bases at V and 9 bases at J, with 7 bases between the two ends. Germline CDR1 and CDR2: MNHEY and SMNVEV (reference sequence). The CDR3 extends over 12 amino acids. CDR3 residues: CASSSWSSPLHF. The CDR3 DNA is TGTGCCAGCAGTTCGTGGAGTTCACCCCTCCACTTT.

The sample holds a few counts of this clonotype. The rearrangement links TRBV4-3 to TRBJ2-2; 11 bases align to TRBD1. V trimming: 6 bases; J trimming: 6 bases; junction bases outside the gene matches: 6. The germline V gene has CDR1 LGHNA and CDR2 YSLEER. CDR3 length: 15 amino acids. The CDR3 nucleotides are TGCGCCAGCAGTCGGACAGGGGGCAATGCCGGGGAGCTGTTTTTT. Protein: CASSRTGGNAGELFF.

The chain couples TRBV18 to TRBJ2-7; the match to TRBD1 covers 10 bases. V dropped 1 base and J dropped 2; count of bases not matched to a gene: 5. The CDR3 runs 16 residues. Germline V gives CDR1 KGHSH, CDR2 LQKENI. The CDR3 loop is CASSPLSGTGAYEQYF. Here the CDR3 DNA reads TGTGCCAGCTCACCACTGTCGGGGACAGGGGCCTACGAGCAGTACTTC.

The table lists this clonotype with a few counts. The rearrangement links TRBV7-2 to TRBJ1-6; 9 positions agree with TRBD1. The V and J ends lost 5 bases and 10 bases, in that order; junction bases with no gene match: 9. The germline CDR1 and CDR2 sequences are SGHTA and FQGNSA. The CDR3 has 15 amino acids. The CDR3 loop is CASSQNGQGNSPLHF. The CDR3 DNA reads as TGTGCCAGCAGCCAGAATGGACAGGGGAACTCACCCCTCCACTTT.

The chain recombines TRBV18 with TRBJ2-6; D unresolved. The CDR3 has 15 residues. The V gene lost 3 bases and the J gene lost 2 bases, with 8 bases spanning the gap. Germline CDR1 reads KGHSH; CDR2 reads LQKENI. The CDR3 sequence: CASSPRRAGANVLTF. The CDR3 DNA sequence: TGTGCCAGCTCACCTCGGAGAGCTGGGGCCAACGTCCTGACTTTC.

This clonotype was counted a few times. The chain links TRBV18 to TRBJ1-3, with TRBD1 as a possible D gene (6 bases). This CDR3 has 15 amino acids. The germline CDR1 and CDR2 sequences are KGHSH and LQKENI. V gave up 0 bases and J gave up 4 bases, with 10 bases separating them. The CDR3 DNA reads as TGTGCCAGCTCACCACCCCCAGGGGCCGGAAACACCATATATTTT. This encodes CASSPPPGAGNTIYF.

A few counts support this clonotype. This chain links TRBV6-2 or TRBV6-3 with TRBJ2-3; TRBD1 is a possible D gene (5 bases). CDR1 is MNHEY, CDR2 SVGEGT, per germline. Trimming took off 2 bases at V and 4 bases at J, with 13 bases between the two ends. There are 15 residues in the CDR3. CDR3 nucleotide sequence: TGTGCCAGCAGTTACCGACCAGGGTCCGCAGATACGCAGTATTTT. It yields the protein CASSYRPGSADTQYF.

The V gene is TRBV12-3 or TRBV12-4, the J gene TRBJ1-2, with D possibly matching TRBD1 (5 bases). V lost 5 bases and J 4 bases, leaving 17 bases between the germline ends. The CDR3 is made up of 15 amino acids. The CDR3 DNA reads as TGTGCCAGCAGTGTCCTTCGGGGGTCAGCCTATGGCTACACCTTC. Protein: CASSVLRGSAYGYTF.

This clonotype was found many times. The chain has TRBV27 and TRBJ1-6; D may be TRBD1 (6 bases). The CDR3 spans 15 residues. The ends were cut back, 5 bases at V and 8 bases at J, with 16 bases in the middle. Germline loops: CDR1 MNHEY, CDR2 SMNVEV (reference sequence). In DNA form, the CDR3 reads TGTGCCAGCAGTACATCCGGGACATCCTATTCACCCCTCCACTTT. This translates into CASSTSGTSYSPLHF.

The sample holds many counts of this clonotype. This sequence joins TRBV3-1 and TRBJ2-2; the match to TRBD1 covers 8 bases. Germline assignment: CDR1 LGHDT and CDR2 YNNKEL (reference sequence). The CDR3 sequence is 15 residues long. J lost 4 bases, V lost 8 bases, and 9 bases had no gene match. CDR3 coding DNA: TGTGCCAGCTTCCCAGGGGGCGCGAGCACCGGGGAGCTGTTTTTT. It codes for CASFPGGASTGELFF.

In its sample, this clonotype was seen a few times. The chain joins TRBV18 to TRBJ1-4, with D possibly TRBD1 on 6 matching bases. The length of the CDR3 is 13 residues. CDR1 and CDR2 (germline): KGHSH, LQKENI. Trimming removed 5 bases at V and 5 bases at J, with 9 bases between. The CDR3 sequence: CASSIQGNEKLFF. CDR3 in DNA: TGTGCCAGCTCAATACAGGGCAATGAAAAACTGTTTTTT.

The table lists this clonotype with a few counts. The rearrangement joins TRBV28 to TRBJ1-3; D ambiguous. Trimming removed 3 bases from V and 4 bases from J, with 4 bases in between. The CDR3 has 12 residues. The germline V gene has CDR1 MDHEN and CDR2 SYDVKM. The CDR3: CASSFFGNTIYF. In DNA, the CDR3 is TGTGCCAGCAGTTTTTTCGGAAACACCATATATTTT.

This clonotype was counted between two and nine times. This sequence joins TRBV28 and TRBJ1-3; D is perhaps TRBD1 (5 bases). The V end was cut by 5 bases, the J end by 0 bases, with 8 bases between. Germline CDR1 MDHEN, CDR2 SYDVKM. This CDR3 is 14 amino acids long. CDR3 residues: CASSGGDSGNTIYF. CDR3 in DNA: TGTGCCAGCAGTGGGGGGGACTCTGGAAACACCATATATTTT.